What follows is one T cell receptor (beta chain) and its context. A read error may account for a junction end that differs from germline. The repertoire was sequenced with immunoSEQ multiplex PCR; TCRdb's copy has only in-frame clones and lacks some. The sample lists around 250,000 clones; around 84% were seen once. These data come from a study of blood T cell repertoires in COVID-19. Germline loops: CDR1 MNHEY, CDR2 SVGEGT. The CDR3 is made up of 20 amino acids. Sequences were obtained from peripheral blood. The rearrangement uses TRBV6-2 or TRBV6-3 and TRBJ1-5, with TRBD1 identical over 10 bases. The TCR originated in a woman younger than 30 with acute or convalescent COVID-19. The CDR3 loop reads CASSYDFMGQGFLSDQPQHF. The CDR3 bases are TGTGCCAGCAGTTACGATTTTATGGGACAGGGGTTCCTTAGCGATCAGCCCCAGCATTTT.